This T cell receptor (beta chain) was recovered during a study of OX40 agonist ivuxolimab in advanced cancers. Sequencing used immunoSEQ multiplex PCR; TCRdb keeps in-frame clones, though not all of them. The sample has about 81,000 clones; about 92% are singletons. The germline CDR1 and CDR2 sequences are SEHNR and FQNEAQ (reference sequence). CDR3 length: 14 amino acids. Trimming took 5 bases from V and 2 from J, leaving 13 bases between them. The J gene is TRBJ2-7, the V gene TRBV7-9, with D perhaps matching TRBD1 (6 bases). This TCR was recovered from an adult with an advanced solid tumor such as melanoma, head and neck, liver or kidney cancer. The sample was CD4+ or CD8+ T cells sorted from blood, taken in a trial of the OX40 agonist ivuxolimab. The CDR3 coding sequence is TGTGCCAGCAGCCCGCCCAGGGGCACCTACGAGCAGTACTTC. This gives the protein CASSPPRGTYEQYF.